This TCR beta chain was captured by sequencing in a study of blood T cell repertoires in COVID-19. With 3 bases clipped from V and 2 bases from J, the junction kept 4 bases outside the gene matches. Germline V CDR1 and CDR2: SGHTS, YDEGEE. The CDR3 covers 15 residues. This table comes from immunoSEQ multiplex PCR, and its TCRdb copy is limited to in-frame clones, with some not included. This sample carries some 150,000 clones, roughly 84% of them seen once, and the ten largest clones take 4.5% to 6%. The sequenced material came from PBMCs or T cells enriched from blood (not recorded which). This chain uses TRBV5-8 with TRBJ1-4; 7 bases agree with TRBD1. The receptor was isolated from a woman in her forties or fifties who had been exposed to COVID-19. CDR3 region: CASSSRDSTNEKLFF. CDR3 nucleotides: TGTGCCAGCAGCTCCCGGGACAGCACTAATGAAAAACTGTTTTTT.